This TCR beta chain was sequenced for a study of T cell responses to AZD1222 COVID-19 vaccine (dated by TCRdb to the early 2020s). Regarding the study in general: A total of under 250 trial participants underwent TCR sequencing, of whom about 200 had received two doses of AZD1222 and 26 had received two doses of the MenACWY control vaccine. Enrollment into the trials was organized by age into subgroups of 18-55, 56-69 and 70-plus years, and those subgroups contained about 150, 27 and 61 TCR-sequenced participants, respectively. Study-wide findings and limitations: In the small 56-69-year group, the increase in depth fell short of significance, most likely because of low power. Because no samples from the day 14 peak response were available, repertoires could be characterized only after the peak T cell response. A significant rise in spike-specific TCR breadth and depth was observed after two AZD1222 doses relative to day 0 and relative to MenACWY recipients. Reportedly, almost half of the unique spike-specific TCRs recognized epitopes lying outside the regions that are mutated in the B.1.351 and B.1.1.7 variants. Only five to seven AZD1222 recipients were SARS-CoV-2 seropositive at baseline, limiting conclusions about previously exposed vaccinees. Most participants were white British and females outnumbered males, and the authors suggested that clonal diversity may have been underestimated. Vaccine-associated CD4 TCRs spanned the whole spike protein, with dominant responses in regions 160-218 and 743-854.

Counted from cysteine to phenylalanine, this CDR3 has 14 amino acids. Only the CDR3 part of the read is kept: 42 bases, read in frame from the first base. Sequences SGDLS (CDR1) and YYNGEE (CDR2) are obtained from the germline V gene. V sheds 3 bases and J sheds 4 bases, leaving 13 bases between their ends. The CDR3 regions of human TCRbeta chains were subjected to immunosequencing. On the authors' methods: Repertoire TCRs were checked for matches against a reference library of SARS-CoV-2-specific TCRs that had been generated using the MIRA antigen-specificity platform. Breadth meant the fraction of unique TCRs that were SARS-CoV-2-associated, whereas depth meant the fraction of total T cells that were SARS-CoV-2-associated. Each spike-specific TCR was assigned to its reactive spike region and to a CD4 or CD8 class using the MIRA data. Log10-transformed breadth and depth values were compared by one-way ANOVA with Sidak's multiple comparisons tests. The source is immuneACCESS, and TCRdb retained only in-frame sequences with V and J called. Part of the clones is not carried over; for the studies checked, unresolved V genes explain less than half of this, and the remainder is unexplained. V, J and clone size are taken as reported in that table, and D and trimming were inferred from the DNA itself. This sample is represented by some 200,000 clones; 94% of them were singletons. The ten largest clones represent 1.7% of the sample.

For this clone: Its cognate antigen has yet to be identified. Qualities for individual bases were not recorded, and no much larger clone is one base off.

The time point label for this specimen denotes: about 28 days (+/-7) after the second vaccine dose. This specimen's treatment or condition label, interpreted: meningococcal conjugate vaccine given as trial control. The vaccinee samples were drawn from two UK trials, COV001 and COV002, one of which was a single-blind randomized controlled phase 2/3 trial testing AZD1222 (ChAdOx1 nCoV-19) in healthy adults. Trial participant PBMC samples were collected at day 0 and day 28 after the second dose for TCRbeta chain sequencing. Here the sequenced sample was peripheral blood, taken 28 days after the second dose of the MenACWY control vaccine. Recombination linked TRBV9 to TRBJ1-2, and the D gene may be TRBD1, 5 bases matching. The clonotype originates from an adult who received the MenACWY meningococcal vaccine as a control. The CDR3 is CASSANRDGYGYTF. The DNA sequence reads TGTGCCAGCAGCGCGAACCGGGACGGCTATGGCTACACCTTC.